Below, 5 T cell receptor beta chains from the same sample are listed, as sequenced in a study of blood T cell repertoires in COVID-19. Profiled with immunoSEQ multiplex PCR; TCRdb holds only in-frame clones, not every one. Among around 100,000 clones, roughly 84% were seen once, and the ten largest hold 4.5% to 5%. The sequenced sample consisted of peripheral blood. The receptors derive from a woman over 75 with acute or convalescent COVID-19.

This chain links TRBV6-5 with TRBJ1-4; D not certain. Between the trimmed V and J ends, which lost 5 bases and 8 bases, there was a span of 18 bases. The germline V gene has CDR1 MNHEY and CDR2 SVGAGI. This CDR3 contains 15 residues. The CDR3 DNA reads as TGTGCCAGCAGTCCAGGTAGCGGAGTATGGGAAAAACTGTTTTTT. Translating gives CASSPGSGVWEKLFF.

The chain uses TRBV7-9 and TRBJ2-7; a possible D gene is TRBD1 (6 bases). The V end was cut by 2 bases, the J end by 4 bases, with 9 bases between. CDR3 size: 13 residues. Germline values: CDR1 SEHNR, CDR2 FQNEAQ (reference sequence). CDR3 in amino acids: CASSLPDRYEQYF. DNA for the CDR3: TGTGCCAGCAGCTTACCGGACAGATACGAGCAGTACTTC.

The chain uses TRBV19 and TRBJ2-7; 14 bases match TRBD2. V lost 5 bases, J lost 0 bases, and 6 bases stayed unmatched. The germline gives CDR1 LNHDA, CDR2 SQIVND (reference sequence). The CDR3 sequence is 17 residues long. CDR3: CASSSGTSGSNSYEQYF. The CDR3, as DNA: TGTGCCAGTAGTTCCGGGACTAGCGGGAGCAACTCCTACGAGCAGTACTTC.

With respect to this clone: One junction end does not reproduce the germline sequence, and a read error may be involved. V is TRBV19 and J is TRBJ1-5, with a tentative D call TRBD1 (6 bases). This CDR3 has 12 amino acids. Germline V gene data show CDR1 as LNHDA and CDR2 as SQIVND (reference sequence). The DNA of the CDR3 is TGTGCCAGTAGTATGAATGGGGCAGGGGTGAATTTT. The encoded protein is CASSMNGAGVNF. Drawing the rest from reference TRBV19 and TRBJ1-5, the complete variable domain is DGGITQSPKYLFRKEGQNVTLSCEQNLNHDAMYWYRQDPGQGLRLIYYSQIVNDFQKGDIAEGYSVSREKKESFPLTVTSAQKNPTAFYLCASSMNGAGVNFGDGTRLSIL.

The CDR3 loop reads CAISENRWGTEAFF. In DNA form, the CDR3 reads TGTGCCATCAGTGAGAACAGGTGGGGCACTGAAGCTTTCTTT. The gene calls are TRBV10-3 and TRBJ1-1, with a tentative D call TRBD1 (5 bases). This CDR3 has 14 residues. Germline assignment: CDR1 ENHRY and CDR2 SYGVKD. Trimming pared 2 bases from V and 4 bases from J, leaving 11 bases between.